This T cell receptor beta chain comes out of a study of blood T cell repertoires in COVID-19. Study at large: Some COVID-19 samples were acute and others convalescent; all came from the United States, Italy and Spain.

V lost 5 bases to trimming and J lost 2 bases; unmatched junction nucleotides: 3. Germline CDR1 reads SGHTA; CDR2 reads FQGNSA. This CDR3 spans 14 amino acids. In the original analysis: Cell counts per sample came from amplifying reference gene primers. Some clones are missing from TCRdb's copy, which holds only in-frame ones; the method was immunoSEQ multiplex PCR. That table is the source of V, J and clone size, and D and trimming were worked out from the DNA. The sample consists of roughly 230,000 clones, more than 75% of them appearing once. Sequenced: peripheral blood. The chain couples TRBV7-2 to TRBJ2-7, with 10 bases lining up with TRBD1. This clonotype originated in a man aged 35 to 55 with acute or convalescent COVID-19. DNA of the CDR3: TGTGCCAGCAGCGGGACAGGGGTTCCCTACGAGCAGTACTTC. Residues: CASSGTGVPYEQYF.